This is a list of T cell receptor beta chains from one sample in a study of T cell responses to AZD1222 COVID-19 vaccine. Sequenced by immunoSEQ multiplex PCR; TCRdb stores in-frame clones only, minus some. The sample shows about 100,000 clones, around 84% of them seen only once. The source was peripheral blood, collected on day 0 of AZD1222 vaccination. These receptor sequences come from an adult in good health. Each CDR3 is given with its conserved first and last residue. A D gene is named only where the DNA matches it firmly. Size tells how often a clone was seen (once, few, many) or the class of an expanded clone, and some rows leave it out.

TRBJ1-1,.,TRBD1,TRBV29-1,CSDPGQGKVNTEAFF,TGCAGCGATCCGGGACAGGGTAAGGTGAACACTGAAGCTTTCTTT
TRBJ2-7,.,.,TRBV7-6,CASSLVGSKTGIYEQYF,TGTGCCAGCAGCTTAGTTGGTTCGAAAACAGGGATCTACGAGCAGTACTTC
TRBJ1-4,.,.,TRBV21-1,CASGTYRGRGEKLFF,TGTGCCAGCGGGACTTACAGGGGGCGCGGTGAAAAACTGTTTTTT
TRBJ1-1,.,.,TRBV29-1,CSVGFGQNTEAFF,TGCAGCGTTGGATTCGGGCAGAACACTGAAGCTTTCTTT
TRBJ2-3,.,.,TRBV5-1,CASSLSGPRSTDTQYF,TGCGCCAGCAGCTTATCCGGTCCGCGGAGCACAGATACGCAGTATTTT
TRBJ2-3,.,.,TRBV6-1,CASSEGQFTDTQYF,TGTGCCAGCAGTGAGGGGCAATTCACAGATACGCAGTATTTT
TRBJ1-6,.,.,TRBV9,CASSVAESGIKNSPLHF,TGTGCCAGCAGCGTAGCGGAGTCGGGGATAAAGAATTCACCCCTCCACTTT
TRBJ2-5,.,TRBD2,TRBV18,CASSPPGLQETQYF,TGTGCCAGCTCACCACCGGGACTACAAGAGACCCAGTACTTC
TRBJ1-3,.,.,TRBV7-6,CASSQGVGSGNTIYF,TGTGCCAGCAGCCAAGGGGTAGGCTCTGGAAACACCATATATTTT
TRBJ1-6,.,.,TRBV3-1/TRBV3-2,CASSQDSGGSSPLHF,TGTGCCAGCAGCCAAGATTCCGGGGGAAGTTCACCCCTCCACTTT
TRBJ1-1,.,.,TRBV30,CAWSQALNTEAFF,TGTGCCTGGTCCCAAGCGCTTAACACTGAAGCTTTCTTT
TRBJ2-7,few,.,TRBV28,CASSPSGTATYEQYF,TGTGCCAGCAGTCCGAGCGGGACAGCCACCTACGAGCAGTACTTC
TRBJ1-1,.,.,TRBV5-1,CASSLGGLRRGHTEAFF,TGCGCCAGCAGCTTGGGCGGGTTAAGGCGCGGCCACACTGAAGCTTTCTTT
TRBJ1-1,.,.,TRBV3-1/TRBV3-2,CASQSTTEAFF,TGTGCCAGCCAGAGCACCACTGAAGCTTTCTTT
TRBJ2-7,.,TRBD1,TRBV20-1,CSASSATGGSYEQYF,TGCAGTGCTAGTAGTGCGACAGGGGGATCCTACGAGCAGTACTTC
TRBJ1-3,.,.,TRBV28,CAGSLTGGSGNTIYF,TGTGCCGGCAGTCTCACTGGGGGTTCTGGAAACACCATATATTTT
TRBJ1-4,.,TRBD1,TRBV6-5,CAIQRTGALNEKLFF,TGTGCCATCCAAAGGACAGGGGCCCTTAATGAAAAACTGTTTTTT
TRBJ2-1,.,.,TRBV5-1,CASSLTTQGNEQFF,TGCGCCAGCAGCCTAACAACTCAGGGAAATGAGCAGTTCTTC
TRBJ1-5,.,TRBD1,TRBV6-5,CASSWTGGDQPQHF,TGTGCCAGCAGTTGGACAGGGGGAGATCAGCCCCAGCATTTT
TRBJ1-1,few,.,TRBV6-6,CASSPGLGEAFF,TGTGCCAGCAGTCCCGGCCTGGGTGAAGCTTTCTTT
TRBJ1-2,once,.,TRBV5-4,CASSLGRDGGNYGYTF,TGTGCCAGCAGCTTGGGCCGGGACGGCGGTAACTATGGCTACACCTTC
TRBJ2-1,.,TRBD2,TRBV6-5,CASRRSGGSYNEQFF,TGTGCCAGCAGACGCAGCGGGGGCTCCTACAATGAGCAGTTCTTC
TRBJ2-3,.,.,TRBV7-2,CASSLAALSDTQYF,TGTGCCAGCAGCTTAGCGGCGCTTTCAGATACGCAGTATTTT
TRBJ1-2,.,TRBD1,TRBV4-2,CASSQEIGQGYGYTF,TGTGCCAGCAGCCAAGAGATAGGACAGGGCTATGGCTACACCTTC